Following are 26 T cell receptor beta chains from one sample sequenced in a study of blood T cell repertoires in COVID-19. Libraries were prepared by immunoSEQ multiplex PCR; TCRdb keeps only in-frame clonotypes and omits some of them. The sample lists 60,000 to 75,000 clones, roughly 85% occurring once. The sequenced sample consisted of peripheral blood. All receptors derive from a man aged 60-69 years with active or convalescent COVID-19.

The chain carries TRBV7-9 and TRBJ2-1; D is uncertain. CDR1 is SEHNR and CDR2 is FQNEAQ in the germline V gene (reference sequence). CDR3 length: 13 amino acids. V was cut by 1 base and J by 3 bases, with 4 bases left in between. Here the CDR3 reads CASSLDSYNEQFF. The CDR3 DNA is TGTGCCAGCAGCTTAGACAGCTACAATGAGCAGTTCTTC.

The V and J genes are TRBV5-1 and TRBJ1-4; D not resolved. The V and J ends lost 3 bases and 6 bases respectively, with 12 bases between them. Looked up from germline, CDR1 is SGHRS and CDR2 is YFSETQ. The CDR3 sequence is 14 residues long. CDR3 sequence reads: CASSYWEEDEKLFF. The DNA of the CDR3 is TGCGCCAGCAGCTATTGGGAGGAGGATGAAAAACTGTTTTTT.

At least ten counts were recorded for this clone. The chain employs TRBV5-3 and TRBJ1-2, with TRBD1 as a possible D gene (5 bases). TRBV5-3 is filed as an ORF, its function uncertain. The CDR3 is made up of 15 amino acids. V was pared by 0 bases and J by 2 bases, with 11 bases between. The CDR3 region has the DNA TGTGCCAGAAGCTTGGCCCCCAGGGTGAACTATGGCTACACCTTC. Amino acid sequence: CARSLAPRVNYGYTF.

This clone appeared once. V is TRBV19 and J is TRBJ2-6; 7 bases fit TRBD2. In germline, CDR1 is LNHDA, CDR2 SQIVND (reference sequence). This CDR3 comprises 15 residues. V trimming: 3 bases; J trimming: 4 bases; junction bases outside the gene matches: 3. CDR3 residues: CASSIRGDGANVLTF. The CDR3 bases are TGTGCCAGTAGTATCCGGGGGGACGGGGCCAACGTCCTGACTTTC.

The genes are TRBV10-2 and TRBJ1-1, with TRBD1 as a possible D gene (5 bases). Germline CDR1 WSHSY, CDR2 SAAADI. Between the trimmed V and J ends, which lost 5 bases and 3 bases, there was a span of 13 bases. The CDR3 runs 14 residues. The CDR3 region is CASSRGGGDTEAFF. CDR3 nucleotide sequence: TGCGCCAGCAGTAGGGGAGGTGGGGACACTGAAGCTTTCTTT.

The chain's CDR3 is CASRGASRPDTQYF. DNA of the CDR3: TGTGCCAGCAGAGGGGCCTCCCGCCCAGATACGCAGTATTTT. The chain recombines TRBV6-5 with TRBJ2-3; D may be TRBD1 (5 bases). The V end lost 6 bases, the J end lost 4 bases, and 14 bases lay between the germline ends. CDR3 length: 14 amino acids. Germline CDR1 reads MNHEY; CDR2 reads SVGAGI.

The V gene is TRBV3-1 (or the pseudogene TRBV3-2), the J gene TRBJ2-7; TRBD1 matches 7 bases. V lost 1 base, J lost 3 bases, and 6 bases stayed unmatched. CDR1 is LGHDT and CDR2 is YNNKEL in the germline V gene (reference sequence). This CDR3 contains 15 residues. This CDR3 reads CASSQVGRGNYEQYF. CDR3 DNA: TGTGCCAGCAGCCAAGTTGGCAGGGGGAACTACGAGCAGTACTTC.

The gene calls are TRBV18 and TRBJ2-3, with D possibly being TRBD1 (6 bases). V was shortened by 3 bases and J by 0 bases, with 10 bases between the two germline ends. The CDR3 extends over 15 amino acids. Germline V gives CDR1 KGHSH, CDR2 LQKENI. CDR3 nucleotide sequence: TGTGCCAGCTCACCGGGGACACCCAGCACAGATACGCAGTATTTT. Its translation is CASSPGTPSTDTQYF.

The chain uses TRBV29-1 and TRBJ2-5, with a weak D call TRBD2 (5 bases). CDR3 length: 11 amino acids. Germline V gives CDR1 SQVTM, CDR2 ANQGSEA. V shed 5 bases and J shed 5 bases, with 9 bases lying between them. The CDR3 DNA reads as TGCAGCGTTCGGGGTTCGGAGACCCAGTACTTC. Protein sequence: CSVRGSETQYF. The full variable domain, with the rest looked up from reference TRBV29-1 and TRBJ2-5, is SAVISQKPSRDICQRGTSLTIQCQVDSQVTMMFWYRQQPGQSLTLIATANQGSEATYESGFVIDKFPISRPNLTFSTLTVSNMSPEDSSIYLCSVRGSETQYFGPGTRLLVL.

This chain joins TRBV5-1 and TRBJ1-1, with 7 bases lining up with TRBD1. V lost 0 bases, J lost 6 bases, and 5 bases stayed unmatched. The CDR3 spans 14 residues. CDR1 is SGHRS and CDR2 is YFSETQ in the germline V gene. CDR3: CASSLAAGQPEAFF. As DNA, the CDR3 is TGCGCCAGCAGCTTGGCCGCGGGACAGCCTGAAGCTTTCTTT.

The CDR3 nucleotides read TGTGCCAGCAGTGCCACACAGGGACCCGGGGAGCTGTTTTTT. It is translated as CASSATQGPGELFF. The rearrangement joins TRBV6-4 to TRBJ2-2; perhaps TRBD1 as D (6 bases). The germline gives CDR1 MRHNA, CDR2 SNTAGT. The V and J ends lost 4 bases and 6 bases respectively, with 12 bases between them. The CDR3 is 14 amino acids.

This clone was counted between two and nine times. The CDR3 nucleotides are TGTGCCAGCAGTGAATATCAGGGGATGAACTATGGCTACACCTTC. Encoded protein: CASSEYQGMNYGYTF. V is TRBV2 and J is TRBJ1-2; TRBD1 might be the D (6 bases). The V gene's germline CDR1 is SNHLY and CDR2 FYNNEI. V lost 2 bases to trimming and J lost 2 bases, with 12 bases between them. The CDR3 contains 15 residues.

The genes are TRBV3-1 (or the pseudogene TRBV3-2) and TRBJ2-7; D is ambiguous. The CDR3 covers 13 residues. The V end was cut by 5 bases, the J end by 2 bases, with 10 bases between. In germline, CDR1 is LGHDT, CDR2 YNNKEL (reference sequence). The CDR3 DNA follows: TGTGCCAGCAGCGCTACTACGACCTACGAGCAGTACTTC. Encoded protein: CASSATTTYEQYF.

The CDR3 DNA is TGTGCCTGGAGTGTATTAGCGGGGGGGCCCTATGAGCAGTTCTTC. Translation: CAWSVLAGGPYEQFF. The chain links TRBV30 to TRBJ2-1; 11 bases fit TRBD2. Germline assignment: CDR1 GTSNPN and CDR2 SVGIG (reference sequence). The CDR3 totals 15 residues. The J segment lost 8 bases and the V segment lost 0 bases, leaving 6 bases of the junction unmatched.

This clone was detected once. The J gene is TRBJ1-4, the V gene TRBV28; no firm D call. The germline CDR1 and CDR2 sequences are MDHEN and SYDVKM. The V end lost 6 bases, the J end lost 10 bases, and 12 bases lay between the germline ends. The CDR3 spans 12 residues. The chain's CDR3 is CASRQPGLKLFF. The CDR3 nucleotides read TGTGCCAGCAGACAACCGGGATTAAAACTGTTTTTT.

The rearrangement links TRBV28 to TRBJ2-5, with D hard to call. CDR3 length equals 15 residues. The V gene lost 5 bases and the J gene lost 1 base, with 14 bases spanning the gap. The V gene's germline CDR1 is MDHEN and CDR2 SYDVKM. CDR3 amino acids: CASSPNDNFQETQYF. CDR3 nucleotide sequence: TGTGCCAGCAGTCCCAATGACAATTTCCAAGAGACCCAGTACTTC.

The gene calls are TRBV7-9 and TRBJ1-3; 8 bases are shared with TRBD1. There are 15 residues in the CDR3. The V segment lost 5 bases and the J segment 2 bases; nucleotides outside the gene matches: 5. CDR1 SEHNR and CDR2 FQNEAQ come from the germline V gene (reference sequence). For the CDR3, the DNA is TGTGCCAGCAGCACCGGACAGGGCGCTGGAAACACCATATATTTT. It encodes CASSTGQGAGNTIYF. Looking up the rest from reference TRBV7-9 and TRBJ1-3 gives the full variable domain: DTGVSQNPRHKITKRGQNVTFRCDPISEHNRLYWYRQTLGQGPEFLTYFQNEAQLEKSRLLSDRFSAERPKGSFSTLEIQRTEQGDSAMYLCASSTGQGAGNTIYFGEGSWLTVV.

The CDR3 is CASSPSWGDLGKNIQYF. DNA of the CDR3: TGTGCCAGCAGCCCCTCTTGGGGCGACTTGGGAAAAAACATTCAGTACTTC. V gene TRBV5-5 combines with J gene TRBJ2-4; a possible D gene is TRBD1 (5 bases). Between the trimmed V and J ends, which lost 4 bases and 4 bases, there was a span of 21 bases. Germline V gene sequence: CDR1 SGHKS, CDR2 YYEKEE (reference sequence). The CDR3 loop spans 17 amino acids.

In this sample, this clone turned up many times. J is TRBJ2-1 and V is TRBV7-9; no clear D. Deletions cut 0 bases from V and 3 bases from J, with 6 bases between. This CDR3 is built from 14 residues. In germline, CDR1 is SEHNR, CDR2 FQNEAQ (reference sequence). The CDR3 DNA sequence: TGTGCCAGCAGCTTAGCTTCAGGCTACAATGAGCAGTTCTTC. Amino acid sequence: CASSLASGYNEQFF.

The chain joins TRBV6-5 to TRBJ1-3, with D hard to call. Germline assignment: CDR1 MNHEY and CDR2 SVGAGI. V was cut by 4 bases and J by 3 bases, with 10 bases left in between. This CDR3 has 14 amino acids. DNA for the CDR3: TGTGCCAGCAGTTTACTCGGAGGTGGAAACACCATATATTTT. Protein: CASSLLGGGNTIYF.

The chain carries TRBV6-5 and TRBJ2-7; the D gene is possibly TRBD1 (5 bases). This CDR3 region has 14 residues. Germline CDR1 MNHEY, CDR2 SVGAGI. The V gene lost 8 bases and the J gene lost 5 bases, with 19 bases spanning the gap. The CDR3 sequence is CASGKSWGVNEQYF. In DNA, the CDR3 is TGTGCCAGCGGGAAGAGCTGGGGCGTTAACGAGCAGTACTTC.

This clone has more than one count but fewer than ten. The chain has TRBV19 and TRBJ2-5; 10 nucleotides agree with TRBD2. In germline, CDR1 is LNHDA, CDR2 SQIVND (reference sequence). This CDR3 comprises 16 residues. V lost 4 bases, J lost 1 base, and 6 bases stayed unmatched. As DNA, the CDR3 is TGTGCCAGTAGTAGGAGCGGGGGGGCATTCCAAGAGACCCAGTACTTC. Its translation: CASSRSGGAFQETQYF.

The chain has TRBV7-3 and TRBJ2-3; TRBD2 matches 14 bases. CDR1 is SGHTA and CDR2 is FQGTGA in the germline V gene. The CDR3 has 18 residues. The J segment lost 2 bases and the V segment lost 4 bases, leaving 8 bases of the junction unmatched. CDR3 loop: CASSSLPGLAGDTDTQYF. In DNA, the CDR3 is TGTGCCAGCAGCTCATTACCGGGACTAGCGGGGGACACAGATACGCAGTATTTT.

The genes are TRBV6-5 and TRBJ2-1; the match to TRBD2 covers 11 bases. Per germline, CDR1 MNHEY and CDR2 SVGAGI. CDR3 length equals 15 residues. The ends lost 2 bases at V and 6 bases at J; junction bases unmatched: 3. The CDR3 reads CASSYRLAGGNEQFF. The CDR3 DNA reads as TGTGCCAGCAGTTACCGGCTAGCGGGGGGCAATGAGCAGTTCTTC.

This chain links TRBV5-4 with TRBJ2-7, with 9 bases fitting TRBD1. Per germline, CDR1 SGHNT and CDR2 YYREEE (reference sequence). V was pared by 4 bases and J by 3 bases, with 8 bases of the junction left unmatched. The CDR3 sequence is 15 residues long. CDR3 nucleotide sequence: TGTGCCAGCAGCCCCTCGACAGGGGGTTTCTACGAGCAGTACTTC. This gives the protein CASSPSTGGFYEQYF. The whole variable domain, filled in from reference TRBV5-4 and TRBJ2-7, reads ETGVTQSPTHLIKTRGQQVTLRCSSQSGHNTVSWYQQALGQGPQFIFQYYREEENGRGNFPPRFSGLQFPNYSSELNVNALELDDSALYLCASSPSTGGFYEQYFGPGTRLTVT.

Here the CDR3 reads CASSPRQGNTIYF. The CDR3 DNA is TGTGCCAGCAGTCCACGACAGGGAAACACCATATATTTT. The chain carries TRBV2 and TRBJ1-3, with TRBD1 as a possible D gene (5 bases). The V end was cut by 5 bases, the J end by 4 bases, with 9 bases between. Germline V gives CDR1 SNHLY, CDR2 FYNNEI. There are 13 residues in the CDR3.